A single sample gave rise to the 13 T cell receptor beta chains below, sequenced in a study of shared clonotypes between healthy human individuals (dated by TCRdb to the early 2020s). CD8 naive samples were obtained by positive selection for CCR7 among CD45RO-negative cells, yielding a CD45RA+CCR7+ population from which TemRA cells were excluded. Library generation was performed with the immunoSEQ multiplex PCR assay. Imported from immuneACCESS, the table was reduced by TCRdb to in-frame sequences with V and J called. These copies leave out some clones; in studies compared against another copy, an unresolved V gene accounts for under half, and the cause of the remainder is not known. This sample has 2 million to 2.5 million clones in its table, and more than 85% of those were observed once. Of the sample, 1.5% to 2% is held by the ten largest clones. Sequencing was done on a sample of naive CD8+ T cells from PBMCs. The cell subset or site tag for this specimen amounts to: CD45RA+CCR7+. These receptors all come from a man in his late teens or twenties in good health. Some clones in this sample may be carry-over from other donors' samples.

The V and J genes are TRBV10-3 and TRBJ2-7; 7 bases are shared with TRBD1. The CDR3 loop spans 15 amino acids. After removal of 6 bases from V and 5 bases from J, the junction contained 13 bases not matched to a gene. Germline values: CDR1 ENHRY, CDR2 SYGVKD. CDR3 residues: CAISAGETGFNEQYF. The CDR3 coding sequence is TGTGCCATCAGCGCCGGGGAGACAGGGTTCAACGAGCAGTACTTC.

The chain uses TRBV7-6 and TRBJ1-5; D not certain. The V gene lost 2 bases and the J gene lost 2 bases, with 13 bases spanning the gap. From germline, CDR1 is SGHVS and CDR2 FNYEAQ. CDR3 length: 16 amino acids. CDR3 coding DNA: TGTGCCAGCAGCTTATTCCGGGAGGGCGGCAATCAGCCCCAGCATTTT. It is translated as CASSLFREGGNQPQHF. The whole variable domain, filled in from reference TRBV7-6 and TRBJ1-5, reads GAGVSQSPRYKVTKRGQDVALRCDPISGHVSLYWYRQALGQGPEFLTYFNYEAQQDKSGLPNDRFSAERPEGSISTLTIQRTEQRDSAMYRCASSLFREGGNQPQHFGDGTRLSIL.

The CDR3 reads CASSGTSGYTGELFF. Written as DNA, the CDR3 is TGTGCCAGCAGCGGAACTAGCGGATACACCGGGGAGCTGTTTTTT. The chain links TRBV9 to TRBJ2-2; TRBD2 agrees at 8 bases. In germline, CDR1 is SGDLS, CDR2 YYNGEE. The CDR3 runs 15 residues. Unmatched junction bases numbered 4, after V lost 3 bases and J lost 3 bases.

CDR3 sequence reads: CASSLTARGLNYGYTF. The CDR3 DNA sequence: TGTGCCAGCAGCTTAACGGCCCGAGGCCTTAACTATGGCTACACCTTC. The V and J genes are TRBV7-9 and TRBJ1-2; D remains ambiguous. V lost 2 bases to trimming and J lost 1 base, with 14 bases between them. Germline V lookup: CDR1 SEHNR, CDR2 FQNEAQ (reference sequence). The CDR3 spans 16 residues.

V is TRBV28 and J is TRBJ2-7; perhaps TRBD1 as D (5 bases). Trimming removed 9 bases at V and 4 bases at J, with 25 bases between. This CDR3 spans 16 amino acids. Germline V gene lookup returns CDR1 MDHEN and CDR2 SYDVKM. CDR3 region: CASRRSPRRVGYEQYF. CDR3 nucleotide sequence: TGTGCCAGTAGGAGATCCCCGCGCAGGGTAGGTTACGAGCAGTACTTC.

This chain links TRBV7-2 with TRBJ2-7; TRBD2 matches 10 bases. CDR1 and CDR2 from the germline V gene are SGHTA and FQGNSA. The trim removed 5 bases at V and 1 base at J, leaving 11 bases unmatched. The CDR3 length is 17 residues. Here the CDR3 reads CASSLIGAGGRSYEQYF. In nucleotides, the CDR3 is TGTGCCAGCAGCCTGATAGGAGCGGGAGGGCGGTCCTACGAGCAGTACTTC.

This clone was detected once. This chain connects TRBV27 to TRBJ1-2; D gene ambiguous. Germline assignment: CDR1 MNHEY and CDR2 SMNVEV (reference sequence). This CDR3 is built from 13 residues. V was trimmed by 5 bases and J by 4 bases, leaving 11 bases between them. This chain's CDR3 is CASSPRLSYGYTF. The DNA of the CDR3 is TGTGCCAGCAGTCCCCGGTTATCCTATGGCTACACCTTC.

This chain connects TRBV18 to TRBJ1-4; 9 nucleotides align to TRBD1. With 3 bases clipped from V and 6 bases from J, the junction kept 8 bases outside the gene matches. CDR3 length: 16 residues. Germline CDR1 is KGHSH and CDR2 is LQKENI. CDR3: CASSPRPGQGDEKLFF. In DNA form, the CDR3 reads TGTGCCAGCTCACCGCGACCGGGACAGGGTGATGAAAAACTGTTTTTT.

This chain joins TRBV29-1 and TRBJ2-7, with 7 nucleotides matching TRBD1. CDR1 and CDR2 from the germline V gene are SQVTM and ANQGSEA. The CDR3 is 13 residues long. The ends lost 7 bases at V and 3 bases at J; junction bases unmatched: 9. The CDR3 nucleotides are TGCAGCGCCTATGGGACAGCTAACTACGAGCAGTACTTC. Residues: CSAYGTANYEQYF.

The V call is TRBV7-3, the J call TRBJ1-5; D is perhaps TRBD1 (5 bases). The CDR3 is 15 amino acids. V was pared by 5 bases and J by 4 bases, with 15 bases between. The germline CDR1 and CDR2 sequences are SGHTA and FQGTGA. CDR3 DNA: TGTGCCAGCAGCGAGATACCGGGGCCTAATCAGCCCCAGCATTTT. Encoded protein: CASSEIPGPNQPQHF.

In its sample, this clone was seen once. V gene TRBV7-2 combines with J gene TRBJ2-5; no reliable D call. V lost 3 bases, J lost 2 bases, and 7 bases lay in between. CDR3 size: 13 residues. The germline CDR1 and CDR2 sequences are SGHTA and FQGNSA. The CDR3 is CASSLVAQETQYF. CDR3 bases: TGTGCCAGCAGCTTGGTAGCTCAAGAGACCCAGTACTTC.

This clone was recorded once. The rearrangement links TRBV29-1 to TRBJ2-1; D assignment may be TRBD1 or TRBD2 (7 bases each). The CDR3 extends over 15 amino acids. V gave up 6 bases and J gave up 2 bases, with 17 bases separating them. Germline CDR1 reads SQVTM; CDR2 reads ANQGSEA. The CDR3, as DNA: TGCAGCGTAAGCGGGACAGAAGGCACCTACAATGAGCAGTTCTTC. Protein sequence: CSVSGTEGTYNEQFF.

The chain uses TRBV28 and TRBJ1-5, with D perhaps matching TRBD1 (6 bases). There are 17 residues in the CDR3. Germline loops: CDR1 MDHEN, CDR2 SYDVKM. Between the trimmed V and J ends, which lost 1 base and 1 base, there was a span of 14 bases. CDR3 nucleotides: TGTGCCAGCAGTTTATCCCCTCACAGGGAAAGCAATCAGCCCCAGCATTTT. Its translation: CASSLSPHRESNQPQHF.